This TCR beta chain is from a study of monozygotic twins with inflammatory bowel disease. Each CDR3 protein gets one entry in TCRdb, which reprocessed the 5' RACE reads and gives no DNA. The listing records about 140,000 distinct CDR3 sequences. The CDR3 consists of 14 residues. The sequenced material came from blood. The TCR sequence derives from a human donor with ulcerative colitis or Crohn's disease, or a healthy co-twin of an affected twin (not recorded which). This chain joins TRBV12-3 or TRBV12-4 and TRBJ1-6; TCRdb's D call of TRBD1 is untestable without DNA. Here the CDR3 reads CASSFGAGNSPLHF.